Below, 29 T cell receptor beta chains from the same sample are listed, as sequenced in a study of shared clonotypes between healthy human individuals. Repertoires were generated with immunoSEQ multiplex PCR, while TCRdb's copy carries only in-frame clones and drops some. The table records about 1,500,000 clones, roughly 96% of them present only once. Sequences were obtained from naive CD4+ T cells sorted from blood. Subset specified: CD45RA+ positively selected. The receptors come from a man between 25 and 39 years old in good health.

V is TRBV12-2 and J is TRBJ2-4. TRBV12-2 is described as a pseudogene. This CDR3 spans 13 amino acids. CDR3 bases: TGTGCAGCTACGCCAGAGGCCAAAAACATTCAGTACTTC. Translated, it gives CAATPEAKNIQYF.

The chain has TRBV4-1 and TRBJ2-3, with 10 positions matching TRBD1. The CDR3 has 16 residues. The junction had 9 bases not matched to a gene; V was cut back by 6 bases and J by 3 bases. Germline CDR1 MGHRA, CDR2 YSYEKL. The CDR3 DNA sequence: TGCGCCAGCAGGGACCCGACAGGGGGCCGTACAGATACGCAGTATTTT. It yields the protein CASRDPTGGRTDTQYF.

This clone was detected once. V and J are TRBV6-1 and TRBJ1-5; 7 bases line up with TRBD1. The CDR3 runs 15 residues. Germline V gene sequence: CDR1 MNHNS, CDR2 SASEGT. V lost 3 bases, J lost 6 bases, and 8 bases stayed unmatched. CDR3 loop: CASSEDRLGFQPQHF. CDR3 bases: TGTGCCAGCAGTGAGGACAGGCTAGGGTTTCAGCCCCAGCATTTT.

The chain joins TRBV13 to TRBJ2-7; 7 positions agree with TRBD2. This CDR3 is built from 15 residues. The ends lost 0 bases at V and 4 bases at J; junction bases unmatched: 6. The germline V gene has CDR1 PRHDT and CDR2 FYEKMQ (reference sequence). The DNA for the CDR3 is TGTGCCAGCAGCTTAGGTCTAGCGGCCGTTTACGAGCAGTACTTC. This translates into CASSLGLAAVYEQYF.

The chain has TRBV5-1 and TRBJ2-7; D is perhaps TRBD2 (6 bases). Germline V gene lookup returns CDR1 SGHRS and CDR2 YFSETQ. The V and J ends lost 4 bases and 9 bases respectively, with 26 bases between them. CDR3 size: 16 residues. The CDR3: CASSKTGLREAGWQYF. As DNA, the CDR3 is TGCGCCAGCAGCAAAACGGGACTCCGAGAGGCTGGTTGGCAGTACTTC.

CDR3 loop: CASSLGTPFSGANVLTF. CDR3 bases: TGTGCCAGCAGCCTCGGGACACCCTTCTCTGGGGCCAACGTCCTGACTTTC. V gene TRBV7-3 combines with J gene TRBJ2-6; the D gene is possibly TRBD1 (6 bases). The CDR3 extends over 17 amino acids. V was shortened by 5 bases and J by 0 bases, with 14 bases between the two germline ends. Germline V CDR1 and CDR2: SGHTA, FQGTGA.

This sequence joins TRBV4-2 and TRBJ2-7; D is uncertain. The germline gives CDR1 LGHNA, CDR2 YNFKEQ. This CDR3 has 13 amino acids. Trimming removed 0 bases from V and 6 bases from J, with 9 bases in between. CDR3 DNA: TGTGCCAGCAGCCAAGATCGACTTGTCGAGCAGTACTTC. This translates into CASSQDRLVEQYF.

Only one count was recorded for this clone. This chain joins TRBV12-5 and TRBJ2-5; possibly TRBD1 or TRBD2 for D (6 bases each). Germline CDR1 is LGHNT and CDR2 is FRNRAP. The CDR3 sequence is 14 residues long. V dropped 3 bases and J dropped 3 bases, with 11 bases sitting between them. The chain's CDR3 is CASGLWGAEETQYF. As DNA, the CDR3 is TGTGCTAGTGGTTTATGGGGGGCCGAAGAGACCCAGTACTTC.

A word on this clone: One junction end does not reproduce the germline sequence, and a read error may be involved. The gene calls are TRBV7-2 and TRBJ1-1; 7 positions match TRBD1. CDR3 size: 14 residues. Germline lookup yields CDR1 SGHTA and CDR2 FQGNSA. The CDR3 here is CASSLGPSTGPLPF. DNA of the CDR3: TGTGCCAGCAGCTTAGGTCCCTCGACAGGGCCTCTCCCCTTT.

V gene TRBV11-2 combines with J gene TRBJ2-7, with D tentatively TRBD2 (5 bases). The germline V gene has CDR1 SGHAT and CDR2 FQNNGV. The V and J ends lost 5 bases and 13 bases respectively, with 15 bases between them. CDR3 length equals 11 residues. CDR3 coding DNA: TGTGCCAGCAGCAAAGGACTCTGGGGATACTTC. Its translation is CASSKGLWGYF. Together with reference TRBV11-2 and TRBJ2-7, the CDR3 gives the full variable domain: EAGVAQSPRYKIIEKRQSVAFWCNPISGHATLYWYQQILGQGPKLLIQFQNNGVVDDSQLPKDRFSAERLKGVDSTLKIQPAKLEDSAVYLCASSKGLWGYFGPGTRLTVT.

The CDR3 DNA is TGTGCCAGCAGTTATCTGGCCAACACCGGGGAGCTGTTTTTT. Protein: CASSYLANTGELFF. This chain uses TRBV27 with TRBJ2-2; D is undetermined. This CDR3 has 14 amino acids. Looked up from germline, CDR1 is MNHEY and CDR2 is SMNVEV (reference sequence). The ends were cut back, 4 bases at V and 2 bases at J, with 8 bases in the middle.

This chain links TRBV7-9 with TRBJ2-7; D possibly corresponds to TRBD1 (7 bases). The CDR3 covers 15 residues. CDR1 is SEHNR, CDR2 FQNEAQ, per germline (reference sequence). V lost 1 base, J lost 3 bases, and 13 bases lay in between. The CDR3 DNA reads TGTGCCAGCAGCTTAGGGAGGGGGCTCGGCTACGAGCAGTACTTC. Encoded protein: CASSLGRGLGYEQYF. The full variable domain, in which reference TRBV7-9 and TRBJ2-7 provide the parts outside the CDR3, is DTGVSQNPRHKITKRGQNVTFRCDPISEHNRLYWYRQTLGQGPEFLTYFQNEAQLEKSRLLSDRFSAERPKGSFSTLEIQRTEQGDSAMYLCASSLGRGLGYEQYFGPGTRLTVT.

This chain links TRBV5-1 with TRBJ1-2; TRBD1 aligns across 7 bases. Per the germline V gene, CDR1 is SGHRS and CDR2 is YFSETQ. J gave up 4 bases and V 0 bases, and 6 bases lay outside the gene matches. The CDR3 sequence is 15 residues long. CDR3 bases: TGCGCCAGCAGCTTGGGGGGGACAGAAAGCTATGGCTACACCTTC. Its protein product is CASSLGGTESYGYTF.

The V gene is TRBV5-4, the J gene TRBJ2-1; the D gene is possibly TRBD2 (5 bases). CDR1 SGHNT and CDR2 YYREEE come from the germline V gene (reference sequence). The CDR3 spans 16 residues. Trimming left V 0 bases short and J 0 bases short, with 10 bases between. CDR3 nucleotide sequence: TGTGCCAGCAGCTTGGAAGCGGCCCGCTCCTACAATGAGCAGTTCTTC. Residues: CASSLEAARSYNEQFF.

This sequence joins TRBV7-9 and TRBJ2-7; D possibly corresponds to TRBD2 (5 bases). Germline values: CDR1 SEHNR, CDR2 FQNEAQ (reference sequence). This CDR3 is 14 amino acids long. Trimming stripped 5 bases from V and 0 bases from J, with 11 bases between. CDR3 region: CASSLTGYSYEQYF. For the CDR3, the DNA is TGTGCCAGCAGCCTCACGGGGTACTCCTACGAGCAGTACTTC.

V usage is TRBV27 and J usage is TRBJ2-7, with D perhaps TRBD2 (5 bases). V was pared by 3 bases and J by 6 bases, with 18 bases between. The CDR3 extends over 15 amino acids. CDR1 MNHEY and CDR2 SMNVEV come from the germline V gene (reference sequence). CDR3 amino acids: CASSFLPQRTGEQYF. CDR3 bases: TGTGCCAGCAGTTTTTTACCCCAGAGGACTGGCGAGCAGTACTTC.

The chain recombines TRBV7-6 with TRBJ2-3; TRBD2 matches 10 bases. The V and J ends lost 6 bases and 4 bases, in that order; junction bases with no gene match: 22. From germline, CDR1 is SGHVS and CDR2 FNYEAQ. The CDR3 is 20 residues long. The CDR3 coding sequence is TGTGCCAGCAGTCACGACAGACAAAAATTAGCGGGAGGAGGTGCAGATACGCAGTATTTT. It is translated as CASSHDRQKLAGGGADTQYF.

The rearrangement links TRBV7-8 to TRBJ1-5, with D maybe TRBD1 (5 bases). Germline CDR1 reads SGHVS; CDR2 reads FQNEAQ. V lost 1 base to trimming and J lost 6 bases, with 10 bases between them. This CDR3 has 14 amino acids. CDR3 coding DNA: TGTGCCAGCAGCTTAGACCTGGGGGGTCAGCCCCAGCATTTT. Its translation is CASSLDLGGQPQHF.

This chain uses TRBV6-1 with TRBJ2-5; D gene uncertain. With 0 bases removed from V and 5 bases from J, the gap between germline ends came to 7 bases. Germline CDR1 and CDR2: MNHNS and SASEGT. This CDR3 comprises 13 residues. The CDR3 DNA follows: TGTGCCAGCAGTGAAGCGCTGGGGGAGACCCAGTACTTC. This codes for CASSEALGETQYF.

Regarding this clone: Other nucleotide sequences in the sample specify the same CDR3. V gene TRBV5-1 combines with J gene TRBJ1-3; no firm D call. Germline values: CDR1 SGHRS, CDR2 YFSETQ. The V end lost 0 bases, the J end lost 4 bases, and 11 bases lay between the germline ends. This CDR3 is built from 15 residues. The DNA of the CDR3 is TGCGCCAGCAGCTTGGGGGGTGCATCAGGAAACACCATATATTTT. Translation gives CASSLGGASGNTIYF.

This CDR3 reads CSVFTHEQFF. In DNA, the CDR3 is TGCAGTGTGTTTACGCATGAGCAGTTCTTC. The chain carries TRBV20-1 and TRBJ2-1, with D uncertain. CDR1 and CDR2 from the germline V gene are DFQATT and SNEGSKA (reference sequence). The CDR3 has 10 residues. Trimming stripped 7 bases from V and 8 bases from J, with 9 bases between.

This chain connects TRBV5-1 to TRBJ2-7; D could derive from TRBD1 or TRBD2 (7 bases each). V was trimmed by 4 bases and J by 3 bases, leaving 14 bases between them. Germline CDR1 and CDR2: SGHRS and YFSETQ. The CDR3 loop spans 14 amino acids. CDR3 in amino acids: CASSLDRDYYEQYF. In DNA form, the CDR3 reads TGCGCCAGCAGCCTTGACAGGGACTACTACGAGCAGTACTTC.

The chain employs TRBV28 and TRBJ2-7; possibly TRBD2 for D (6 bases). V shed 5 bases and J shed 2 bases, with 19 bases lying between them. The CDR3 is 16 residues long. The germline CDR1 and CDR2 sequences are MDHEN and SYDVKM. CDR3 residues: CASSHGGSTAPYEQYF. The CDR3 coding sequence is TGTGCCAGCAGTCACGGAGGGTCCACGGCCCCCTACGAGCAGTACTTC.

This clone was seen just once. This chain joins TRBV7-9 and TRBJ2-1; no reliable D call. Germline CDR1 is SEHNR and CDR2 is FQNEAQ (reference sequence). This CDR3 contains 14 residues. The ends were cut back, 1 base at V and 12 bases at J, with 16 bases in the middle. The chain's CDR3 is CASSLGGGANRQFF. CDR3 coding DNA: TGTGCCAGCAGCTTAGGAGGTGGCGCTAATCGGCAGTTCTTC.

This chain joins TRBV4-3 and TRBJ2-7; the D gene is possibly TRBD1 (5 bases). CDR1 is LGHNA, CDR2 YSLEER, per germline. The CDR3 covers 13 residues. Trimming removed 0 bases at V and 7 bases at J, with 10 bases between. The CDR3 protein is CASSQDSGREQYF. The CDR3 bases are TGCGCCAGCAGCCAAGATTCAGGGCGAGAGCAGTACTTC.

This clone has a single count. The genes are TRBV5-4 and TRBJ1-1, with 7 bases matching TRBD1. The V gene end was trimmed by 5 bases and the J gene end by 2 bases; junction bases not matched to a gene: 6. Per the germline V gene, CDR1 is SGHNT and CDR2 is YYREEE (reference sequence). This CDR3 has 14 residues. CDR3: CASSLTGSNTEAFF. CDR3 in DNA: TGTGCCAGCAGTCTGACAGGGTCAAACACTGAAGCTTTCTTT.

V usage is TRBV10-3 and J usage is TRBJ1-2, with D unresolved. Germline V CDR1 and CDR2: ENHRY, SYGVKD. The CDR3 sequence is 15 residues long. V dropped 1 base and J dropped 6 bases, with 15 bases sitting between them. As DNA, the CDR3 is TGTGCCATCAGTGAGTATCAGGCAGGCCAGGATGGCTACACCTTC. This gives the protein CAISEYQAGQDGYTF.

This clone was counted a single time. This rearrangement joins TRBV6-5 to TRBJ2-7; no clear D. V dropped 5 bases and J dropped 2 bases, with 10 bases sitting between them. This CDR3 region has 13 residues. From germline, CDR1 is MNHEY and CDR2 SVGAGI. CDR3 DNA sequence: TGTGCCAGCAGTGCCGCTAAAACCTACGAGCAGTACTTC. As protein: CASSAAKTYEQYF.

The V and J genes are TRBV7-2 and TRBJ2-3; 14 bases map to TRBD2. CDR1 is SGHTA and CDR2 is FQGNSA in the germline V gene. CDR3 length: 15 amino acids. V gave up 6 bases and J gave up 4 bases; unmatched junction bases: 3. The CDR3, as DNA: TGTGCCAGCAGGCGACTAGCGGGAGGGTCAGATACGCAGTATTTT. It translates to CASRRLAGGSDTQYF.